This T cell receptor beta chain appears in the sequencing data of a study of cytomegalovirus exposure and HLA in healthy donors. Findings and caveats of the study: V segments that were indistinguishable, TRBV6-2 and TRBV6-3 among them, were omitted from analysis. It was reported that the classifier diagnosed cytomegalovirus status with high specificity and sensitivity in both the original and validation cohorts.

Comment on this clone: What it binds is unknown.

Healthy bone marrow donors made up the donors. PCR involved 60 Vbeta and 13 Jbeta primers. The data were produced by immunoSEQ multiplex PCR, yet TCRdb's version contains in-frame clones alone and is incomplete. Of under 150,000 clones listed, less than 85% are singletons. CDR3 length: 13 residues. CDR1 and CDR2 from the germline V gene are GTSNPN and SVGIG (reference sequence). Trimming shortened V by 0 bases and J by 6 bases, and 12 bases separated the two germline ends. Sequencing used PBMCs. This chain links TRBV30 with TRBJ2-7; D is possibly TRBD2 (5 bases). The origin of this receptor is a woman aged 45-59 years in good health and CMV-seropositive. Here the CDR3 DNA reads TGTGCCTGGAGTGTAGACCGCGCGGGCGAGCAGTACTTC. Protein product: CAWSVDRAGEQYF.